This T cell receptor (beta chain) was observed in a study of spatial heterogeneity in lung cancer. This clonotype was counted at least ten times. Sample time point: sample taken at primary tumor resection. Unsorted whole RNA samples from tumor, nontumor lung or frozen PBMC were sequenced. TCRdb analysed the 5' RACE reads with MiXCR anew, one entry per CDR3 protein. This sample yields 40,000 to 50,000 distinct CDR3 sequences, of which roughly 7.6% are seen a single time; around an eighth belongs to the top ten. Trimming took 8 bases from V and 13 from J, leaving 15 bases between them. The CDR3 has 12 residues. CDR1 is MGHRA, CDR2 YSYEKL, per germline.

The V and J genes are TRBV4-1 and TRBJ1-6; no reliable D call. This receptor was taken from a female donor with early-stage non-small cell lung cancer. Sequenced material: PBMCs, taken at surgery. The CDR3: CASGPPVGPLHF. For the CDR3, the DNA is TGCGCCAGCGGACCTCCCGTAGGCCCCCTCCACTTT.